This entry features one T cell receptor beta chain sequence. The antigen remains undetermined. Donors sampled were nominally healthy, though unrecorded immune exposures were likely. The source of the sample is a study of cytomegalovirus exposure and HLA in healthy donors. The V gene end was trimmed by 2 bases and the J gene end by 4 bases; junction bases not matched to a gene: 5. The CDR3 length is 16 residues. The germline gives CDR1 SGHKS, CDR2 YYEKEE (reference sequence). In the PCR, 60 Vbeta and 13 Jbeta primers were used. The data were produced by immunoSEQ multiplex PCR, yet TCRdb's version contains in-frame clones alone and is incomplete. The repertoire holds 210,000 or so clones, with approximately 80% as singletons. General study results and limits: Despite most TCR sequences being rare, some public TCRs occurred in many donors. Associated with cytomegalovirus, according to the listing, were 150 to 200 TCR beta chains. In a later analysis, across HLA loci, associated TCR counts were highest for DRB1, lowest for HLA-C.

The sequencing sample was made of PBMCs. V is TRBV5-5 and J is TRBJ2-6; TRBD2 agrees at 8 bases. The TCR was taken from a girl aged 5-17 years in good health and CMV-seronegative. This CDR3 is CASSFGGAPGANVLTF. CDR3 nucleotide sequence: TGTGCCAGCAGCTTCGGGGGGGCACCCGGGGCCAACGTCCTGACTTTC.